The 23 T cell receptor beta chains reported below all come from one sample, sequenced in a study of T cells in women clearing cervical HPV infection. Some clones are missing from TCRdb's copy, which holds only in-frame ones; the method was immunoSEQ multiplex PCR. The sample totals about 26,000 clones. Sequenced input: blood buffy coat. The origin of the receptors is a woman between 18 and 70 years old with a cervical HPV16 infection that either progressed to CIN3+ or cleared (not recorded which).

Regarding this clone: The read finishes 3 residues shy of the CDR3 end, and the germline J gene is used to complete it. This chain joins TRBV5-1 and TRBJ2-1, with 9 bases aligning to TRBD1. The CDR3 contains 16 residues. CDR1 and CDR2 (germline): SGHRS, YFSETQ. Germline trimming cut 0 bases from V and 9 bases from J; bases unmatched to any gene: 10. CDR3: CASSLGYVGQGSEQFF. The part of the CDR3 DNA that was read is TGCGCCAGCAGCTTGGGGTACGTTGGACAGGGGAGTGAG. Full variable domain (missing parts from reference TRBV5-1 and TRBJ2-1): KAGVTQTPRYLIKTRGQQVTLSCSPISGHRSVSWYQQTPGQGLQFLFEYFSETQRNKGNFPGRFSGRQFSNSRSEMNVSTLELGDSALYLCASSLGYVGQGSEQFFGPGTRLTVL.

A note on this clone: The CDR3 end lies 3 residues beyond the end of the read and is filled in from the germline J gene. The rearrangement joins TRBV5-1 to TRBJ1-1; 7 positions match TRBD1. This CDR3 comprises 13 residues. CDR1 and CDR2 from the germline V gene are SGHRS and YFSETQ. The V segment lost 5 bases and the J segment 5 bases; nucleotides outside the gene matches: 6. CDR3 DNA (partial): TGCGCCAGCAGGACAGGGAGAGGGACTGAA. Its translation is CASRTGRGTE. The CDR3 reads in full as CASRTGRGTEAFF.

Turning to this clone: From the germline J gene comes the end of the CDR3, since the read stops 3 residues before it. The V call is TRBV6-2 or TRBV6-3, the J call TRBJ2-2; TRBD1 might be the D (6 bases). This CDR3 region has 12 residues. CDR1 is MNHEY and CDR2 is SVGEGT in the germline V gene. The DNA read from the CDR3 is TGTGCCAGCAGTTGGACAGATGAAAAG. It codes for CASSWTDEK. The CDR3 reads in full as CASSWTDEKLFF.

A remark on this clone: The CDR3 is cut off 3 residues early in the read; its end comes from the germline J gene. This chain connects TRBV20-1 to TRBJ2-7; 12 bases match TRBD1. Trimming at V came to 3 bases and at J to 2 bases, leaving 2 bases not matched to a gene. Germline V CDR1 and CDR2: DFQATT, SNEGSKA (reference sequence). The CDR3 is 14 residues long. The CDR3 is CSARGTGGTYEQYF. Partial CDR3 DNA: TGCAGTGCTAGGGGGACAGGGGGCACCTACGAG.

About this clone itself: The CDR3 end lies 3 residues beyond the end of the read and is filled in from the germline J gene. This chain links TRBV7-2 with TRBJ2-7; weak D call: TRBD2 (6 bases). The germline V gene has CDR1 SGHTA and CDR2 FQGNSA. Trimming cost V 3 bases and J 6 bases, with 18 bases left between them. CDR3 length: 15 residues. CDR3 residues: CASSFYAGVGGEQYF. The sequenced CDR3 bases are TGTGCCAGCAGCTTCTACGCTGGAGTGGGGGGCGAG.

As for this clone: Read coverage stops 3 residues before the CDR3 terminus; the germline J gene supplies the remainder. J is TRBJ1-1 and V is TRBV7-2; D is unresolved. The CDR3 is 13 amino acids. The germline gives CDR1 SGHTA, CDR2 FQGNSA. V was cut by 7 bases and J by 0 bases, with 9 bases left in between. This CDR3 reads CASTPQMNTEAFF. Incomplete CDR3 DNA: TGTGCCAGCACGCCGCAGATGAACACTGAA.

Concerning this clone: The CDR3 extends 3 residues past the end of the read, so its final part is completed from the germline J gene. The J gene is TRBJ2-2, the V gene TRBV6-4; unclear D gene. This CDR3 is 12 amino acids long. V was clipped by 6 bases and J by 4 bases, with 6 bases between them. In germline, CDR1 is MRHNA, CDR2 SNTAGT. The CDR3 is CASRAATGELFF. The CDR3 bases that were read are TGTGCCAGCAGGGCGGCCACCGGGGAG.

A note on this clone: Sequencing ends 3 residues short of the CDR3 end; the germline J gene provides the rest. The chain has TRBV18 and TRBJ2-3, with 7 bases identical to TRBD1. The germline V gene encodes CDR1 KGHSH and CDR2 LQKENI. CDR3 length equals 15 residues. The CDR3 reads CASSLTVGQQETQYF. CDR3 DNA (partial): TGTGCCAGCTCGCTTACAGTGGGACAGCAAGAGACG.

With regard to this clone: From the germline J gene comes the end of the CDR3, since the read stops 3 residues before it. The V gene is TRBV18, the J gene TRBJ2-2; 8 bases agree with TRBD1. Germline loops: CDR1 KGHSH, CDR2 LQKENI. The CDR3 length is 15 residues. Partial CDR3 DNA: TGTGCCAGCTCCCTCAACAGGGGGGCTAATGAAAAG. It specifies CASSLNRGANEK. The CDR3, in full, reads CASSLNRGANEKLFF. The full variable domain, completed using reference TRBV18 and TRBJ2-2, is NAGVMQNPRHLVRRRGQEARLRCSPMKGHSHVYWYRQLPEEGLKFMVYLQKENIIDESGMPKERFSAEFPKEGPSILRIQQVVRGDSAAYFCASSLNRGANEKLFFGEGSRLTVL.

Comments on this clone: The read stops 3 residues short of the end of the CDR3; the missing end is completed from the germline J gene. This chain joins TRBV7-2 and TRBJ2-2, with TRBD2 as a possible D gene (6 bases). CDR1 SGHTA and CDR2 FQGNSA come from the germline V gene. The CDR3 is 14 residues long. This CDR3 reads CASSLDGGREKLFF. The CDR3 bases that were read are TGTGCCAGCAGCCTAGACGGGGGTCGCGAAAAG.

Concerning this clone: The DNA ends 3 residues before the CDR3 does, and the rest of the CDR3 is filled in from the germline J gene. The genes are TRBV19 and TRBJ1-5, with D tentatively TRBD1 (6 bases). The CDR3 totals 17 residues. CDR1 and CDR2 from the germline V gene are LNHDA and SQIVND (reference sequence). Trimming left V 4 bases short and J 1 base short, with 17 bases between. CDR3 bases read: TGTGCCAGTAGTACTATACAGGGCGTTGGAAGCAATCAGCCC. Its protein is CASSTIQGVGSNQP. The full CDR3 is CASSTIQGVGSNQPQHF.

As for this clone: The missing CDR3 end, 3 residues past where the read stops, is filled in from the germline J gene. The rearrangement uses TRBV18 and TRBJ1-1, with D unresolved. V lost 2 bases to trimming and J lost 3 bases, with 4 bases between them. The CDR3 has 12 amino acids. Germline V gene data show CDR1 as KGHSH and CDR2 as LQKENI. The sequenced CDR3 bases are TGTGCCAGCTCACCATCGGACACTGAA. This encodes CASSPSDTE. The full CDR3 protein reads CASSPSDTEAFF.

With regard to this clone: The read ends 3 residues before the CDR3 terminus; that terminus is restored from the germline J gene. This chain joins TRBV19 and TRBJ2-7; no definite D call. This CDR3 has 15 residues. Germline loops: CDR1 LNHDA, CDR2 SQIVND (reference sequence). V shed 1 base and J shed 0 bases, with 10 bases lying between them. Here the CDR3 reads CASSIGSFHSYEQYF. CDR3 DNA, as far as it was read: TGTGCCAGTAGTATAGGTAGCTTCCACTCCTACGAG.

For this clone: The DNA ends 3 residues before the CDR3 does, and the rest of the CDR3 is filled in from the germline J gene. The chain links TRBV5-1 to TRBJ1-2, with no clear D. CDR1 is SGHRS, CDR2 YFSETQ, per germline. The CDR3 is made up of 13 amino acids. The sequenced part of the CDR3 DNA is TGCGCCAGCAGCGGTGTCGGGGATTCGGGC. Protein: CASSGVGDSG. The entire CDR3 reads CASSGVGDSGYTF. Based on the CDR3 plus reference TRBV5-1 and TRBJ1-2, the full variable domain is KAGVTQTPRYLIKTRGQQVTLSCSPISGHRSVSWYQQTPGQGLQFLFEYFSETQRNKGNFPGRFSGRQFSNSRSEMNVSTLELGDSALYLCASSGVGDSGYTFGSGTRLTVV.

Regarding this clone: Read sequence stops 3 residues before the CDR3 end, and the germline J gene provides the missing end. The chain uses TRBV29-1 and TRBJ1-2; weak D call: TRBD1 (5 bases). The CDR3 spans 13 residues. Per germline, CDR1 SQVTM and CDR2 ANQGSEA. Incomplete CDR3 DNA: TGCAGCGTTGGAGGGGCAGGGCGAGAAGGC. The encoded protein is CSVGGAGREG. The entire CDR3 protein reads CSVGGAGREGYTF.

As to this clone: Coverage ceases 3 residues before the CDR3 finishes, and the germline J gene fills in the end. The genes are TRBV19 and TRBJ2-5, with D possibly matching TRBD1 (6 bases). The ends were cut back, 8 bases at V and 2 bases at J, with 12 bases in the middle. The length of the CDR3 is 13 residues. Germline V gives CDR1 LNHDA, CDR2 SQIVND (reference sequence). The CDR3: CASRRTVQETQYF. The sequenced CDR3 bases are TGTGCCAGTCGCAGGACAGTTCAAGAGACC.

For this clone: Sequencing ends 3 residues short of the CDR3 end; the germline J gene provides the rest. The rearrangement links TRBV6-2 or TRBV6-3 to TRBJ1-2; D is possibly TRBD1 (5 bases). Germline V gene data show CDR1 as MNHEY and CDR2 as SVGEGT. The CDR3 sequence is 15 residues long. The DNA read from the CDR3 is TGTGCCAGCAGTCGCCTGGGACTAGACCTTCCGGAC. It codes for CASSRLGLDLPD. The complete CDR3 reads CASSRLGLDLPDYTF.

In the case of this clone: Read coverage stops 3 residues before the CDR3 terminus; the germline J gene supplies the remainder. The chain combines TRBV6-2 or TRBV6-3 with TRBJ2-3; TRBD1 might be the D (6 bases). The CDR3 extends over 17 amino acids. Germline V gene sequence: CDR1 MNHEY, CDR2 SVGEGT. The sequenced part of the CDR3 DNA is TGTGCCAGCAGTTACTCGGTCTCCAGGGGTGACAATCAGCCG. Translated, it gives CASSYSVSRGDNQP. The complete CDR3 protein is CASSYSVSRGDNQPQYF.

Note on this clone: The read is 3 residues too short to cover the CDR3 end, so that end is filled in from the germline J gene. This sequence joins TRBV5-1 and TRBJ1-2; 7 bases agree with TRBD1. The CDR3 covers 14 residues. The germline CDR1 and CDR2 sequences are SGHRS and YFSETQ. The J segment lost 2 bases and the V segment lost 2 bases, leaving 3 bases of the junction unmatched. Here the CDR3 reads CASSLPGQNYGYTF. CDR3 DNA (partial): TGCGCCAGCAGCTTACCGGGACAGAACTATGGC.

Comments on this clone: The DNA ends 3 residues before the CDR3 does, and the rest of the CDR3 is filled in from the germline J gene. This chain uses TRBV7-9 with TRBJ2-2; D may match TRBD1 or TRBD2 (6 bases each). Germline V gene data show CDR1 as SEHNR and CDR2 as FQNEAQ (reference sequence). The CDR3 sequence is 15 residues long. This CDR3 reads CASSLAGGRGEKLFF. The DNA read from the CDR3 is TGTGCCAGCAGCTTAGCGGGAGGCAGGGGCGAAAAG. The full variable domain, completed using reference TRBV7-9 and TRBJ2-2, is DTGVSQNPRHKITKRGQNVTFRCDPISEHNRLYWYRQTLGQGPEFLTYFQNEAQLEKSRLLSDRFSAERPKGSFSTLEIQRTEQGDSAMYLCASSLAGGRGEKLFFGEGSRLTVL.

Note on this clone: The CDR3 end lies 3 residues beyond the end of the read and is filled in from the germline J gene. The gene calls are TRBV18 and TRBJ2-4, with 11 bases fitting TRBD1. The germline V gene encodes CDR1 KGHSH and CDR2 LQKENI. This CDR3 spans 14 amino acids. The chain's CDR3 is CASSRDRGNSGQYF. Partial CDR3 DNA: TGTGCCAGCTCACGGGACAGGGGGAATAGTGGT.

On this clone: The CDR3 end falls 3 residues outside the read, so it is completed with the germline J gene. The chain couples TRBV7-3 to TRBJ2-2; a possible D gene is TRBD1 (5 bases). The CDR3 is 14 residues long. Germline V gene lookup returns CDR1 SGHTA and CDR2 FQGTGA. Incomplete CDR3 DNA: TGTGCCAGCAGCCCCCAGGGTGGGGCCAACGTG. This codes for CASSPQGGANV. The full-length CDR3 reads as CASSPQGGANVLFF.

A remark on this clone: The read finishes 3 residues shy of the CDR3 end, and the germline J gene is used to complete it. V gene TRBV14 combines with J gene TRBJ1-6, with D uncertain. CDR3 length equals 16 residues. In germline, CDR1 is SGHDN, CDR2 FVKESK. The ends were cut back, 4 bases at V and 7 bases at J, with 17 bases in the middle. CDR3 DNA, as far as it was read: TGTGCCAGCAGCCCCTTCCGGGGAGGAAACAATTCACCC. Translating it yields CASSPFRGGNNSP. The full CDR3 is CASSPFRGGNNSPLHF.